These T cell receptor beta chains were read from a single sample in a study of T cell responses to AZD1222 COVID-19 vaccine. Sequencing was performed with immunoSEQ multiplex PCR; in TCRdb, only in-frame clones are kept and a portion is missing. The sample includes 50,000 to 60,000 clones, around 80% of them seen just once. Sequencing was performed on peripheral blood, taken 28 days after the second AZD1222 dose. All receptors derive from an adult who received the AZD1222 COVID-19 vaccine. The CDR3 runs from the conserved cysteine through the conserved F or W. The D gene is left open where the match is weak. Only part of the rows carry a size: once, few, many, or a class if the clone is expanded.

TRBV7-8	-	-	TRBJ2-3	CASSRARTDTQYF	TGTGCCAGCAGCCGGGCACGCACAGATACGCAGTATTTT
TRBV6-5	TRBD1	few	TRBJ2-7	CASSYSGTGVYEQYF	TGTGCCAGCAGTTACTCCGGGACAGGCGTCTACGAGCAGTACTTC
TRBV7-2	-	-	TRBJ1-1	CASSLGRQNTEAFF	TGTGCCAGCAGCTTAGGGCGGCAGAACACTGAAGCTTTCTTT
TRBV21-1	-	-	TRBJ2-5	CASSPPTQYF	TGTGCCAGCAGCCCCCCCACCCAGTACTTC
TRBV27	-	-	TRBJ2-2	CASSLRLGGTGELFF	TGTGCCAGCAGTTTAAGACTAGGGGGGACCGGGGAGCTGTTTTTT
TRBV30	-	-	TRBJ1-4	CAWGPGLTNEKLFF	TGTGCCTGGGGCCCGGGACTAACTAATGAAAAACTGTTTTTT
TRBV5-1	TRBD2	-	TRBJ2-3	CASSLTSGGDTQYF	TGCGCCAGCAGCTTGACTAGCGGGGGTGATACGCAGTATTTT
TRBV18	TRBD1	-	TRBJ1-1	CASSADRVAFF	TGTGCCAGCTCAGCCGACAGGGTAGCTTTCTTT
TRBV5-8	-	once	TRBJ2-1	CASSYYNEQFF	TGTGCCAGCAGCTACTACAATGAGCAGTTCTTC
TRBV30	-	-	TRBJ1-4	CAWTQGSTNEKLFF	TGTGCCTGGACCCAGGGGTCGACTAATGAAAAACTGTTTTTT
TRBV28	-	-	TRBJ1-6	CASSLSAVDNSPLHF	TGTGCCAGCAGTTTATCGGCAGTAGATAATTCACCCCTCCACTTT
TRBV28	TRBD1	-	TRBJ1-2	CASRGGGQGIDGYTF	TGTGCCAGCAGGGGAGGGGGACAGGGGATAGATGGCTACACCTTC
TRBV6-1	-	-	TRBJ1-5	CASSDVGRFSNQPQHF	TGTGCCAGCAGTGACGTGGGACGGTTTAGCAATCAGCCCCAGCATTTT
TRBV21-1	-	-	TRBJ1-3	CASSKGGGEFGNTIYF	TGTGCCAGCAGCAAAGGAGGAGGGGAGTTCGGAAACACCATATATTTT
TRBV7-3	TRBD2	-	TRBJ2-5	CASSSRLAPQETQYF	TGTGCCAGCAGCAGCCGACTAGCTCCCCAAGAGACCCAGTACTTC
TRBV6-5	-	-	TRBJ1-5	CASSKRPTSNQPQHF	TGTGCCAGCAGCAAGCGCCCAACGAGCAATCAGCCCCAGCATTTT
TRBV6-6	-	once	TRBJ2-3	CASSYSPDTQYF	TGTGCCAGCAGTTACTCGCCAGATACGCAGTATTTT
TRBV7-2	-	-	TRBJ2-7	CASSLRGAGEQYF	TGTGCCAGCAGCCTCCGAGGCGCGGGCGAGCAGTACTTC
TRBV19	TRBD2	-	TRBJ2-1	CASRASGGYNEQFF	TGTGCCAGTAGGGCTAGCGGGGGGTACAATGAGCAGTTCTTC
TRBV7-8	-	-	TRBJ1-2	CASSPTGLQFDYGYTF	TGTGCCAGCAGCCCTACAGGGCTTCAGTTCGACTATGGCTACACCTTC
TRBV3-1/TRBV3-2	TRBD1	-	TRBJ1-4	CASRRTGGPTNEKLFF	TGTGCCAGCAGACGAACAGGGGGCCCAACTAATGAAAAACTGTTTTTT
TRBV6-5	-	-	TRBJ1-1	CASGQGGSVNTEAFF	TGTGCCAGCGGTCAGGGTGGCAGTGTGAACACTGAAGCTTTCTTT
TRBV5-5	-	-	TRBJ2-1	CASSLGSQNNEQFF	TGTGCCAGCAGCTTGGGCAGTCAGAACAATGAGCAGTTCTTC
TRBV5-4	-	-	TRBJ2-3	CASSFGGDSTDTQYF	TGTGCCAGCAGCTTTGGCGGGGACAGCACAGATACGCAGTATTTT
TRBV7-9	-	once	TRBJ1-1	CASSLVVGATNTEAFF	TGTGCCAGCAGCTTAGTCGTAGGGGCCACGAACACTGAAGCTTTCTTT
TRBV28	-	-	TRBJ1-4	CASSFPGAGGNEKLFF	TGTGCCAGCAGTTTCCCCGGGGCGGGTGGTAATGAAAAACTGTTTTTT
TRBV11-2	-	-	TRBJ1-4	CASSAWQSGEKLFF	TGTGCCAGCAGTGCTTGGCAGAGTGGTGAAAAACTGTTTTTT
TRBV10-1	TRBD1	-	TRBJ1-1	CASSRSRQGNTEAFF	TGCGCCAGCAGTCGGTCAAGACAGGGCAACACTGAAGCTTTCTTT
TRBV10-3	-	-	TRBJ2-2	CAISDRDKSNTGELFF	TGTGCCATCAGTGACCGGGACAAGTCGAACACCGGGGAGCTGTTTTTT
TRBV28	-	-	TRBJ1-2	CASSLWGENPYGYTF	TGTGCCAGCAGTTTATGGGGGGAGAACCCCTATGGCTACACCTTC
TRBV7-3	TRBD2	-	TRBJ2-3	CASSLTGPSGIRTDTQYF	TGTGCCAGCAGCTTAACTGGGCCTAGCGGGATTCGCACAGATACGCAGTATTTT
TRBV7-9	TRBD1	-	TRBJ2-7	CASSFGTGPYEQYF	TGTGCCAGCAGCTTCGGGACAGGGCCATACGAGCAGTACTTC
TRBV3-1/TRBV3-2	-	-	TRBJ1-2	CASSQDHRSPSYTF	TGTGCCAGCAGCCAAGACCACAGGTCCCCGAGCTACACCTTC
TRBV6-2/TRBV6-3	-	once	TRBJ2-1	CASSYRGGMGYNEQFF	TGTGCCAGCAGTTACCGGGGCGGGATGGGGTACAATGAGCAGTTCTTC